These T cell receptor beta chains were read from a single sample in a study of cytomegalovirus exposure and HLA in healthy donors. TCRdb's table, derived via immunoSEQ multiplex PCR, lists solely in-frame clones and lacks some. The table shows roughly 160,000 clones, with 80% occurring only once. Sequencing was carried out using PBMCs. These receptor sequences come from a man younger than 35 in good health and CMV-seropositive. The CDR3 runs from the conserved cysteine through the conserved F or W. Fields, in order: clone size, V gene, J gene, D gene, CDR3 protein, CDR3 DNA. A D gene is named only where the DNA matches it firmly. The listing skips clone size in some rows; elsewhere it reads once, few, many or a size class.

abundance: once; v_gene: TRBV14; j_gene: TRBJ1-2; d_gene: .; CDR3aa: CASSQRTRGDGYTF; CDR3nt: TGTGCCAGCAGCCAAAGAACCAGGGGCGATGGCTACACCTTC
abundance: .; v_gene: TRBV19; j_gene: TRBJ1-1; d_gene: TRBD1; CDR3aa: CASSMGRTGNLNTEAFF; CDR3nt: TGTGCCAGTAGTATGGGTCGGACAGGGAACTTGAACACTGAAGCTTTCTTT
abundance: .; v_gene: TRBV4-2; j_gene: TRBJ2-1; d_gene: TRBD2; CDR3aa: CASSPREAPYNEQFF; CDR3nt: TGTGCCAGCAGCCCCCGGGAGGCCCCCTACAATGAGCAGTTCTTC
abundance: .; v_gene: TRBV7-6; j_gene: TRBJ1-2; d_gene: TRBD1; CDR3aa: CASSPQGAEFEGYTF; CDR3nt: TGTGCCAGCAGCCCGCAGGGGGCTGAGTTTGAAGGCTACACCTTC
abundance: .; v_gene: TRBV7-2; j_gene: TRBJ2-5; d_gene: .; CDR3aa: CASSSLRGGETQYF; CDR3nt: TGTGCCAGCAGCTCTCTGCGGGGCGGAGAGACCCAGTACTTC
abundance: .; v_gene: TRBV5-4; j_gene: TRBJ2-7; d_gene: .; CDR3aa: CASSRGADHTYEQYF; CDR3nt: TGTGCCAGCAGCCGGGGAGCGGATCACACCTACGAGCAGTACTTC
abundance: few; v_gene: TRBV10-3; j_gene: TRBJ2-7; d_gene: TRBD1; CDR3aa: CAISESGQTYEQYF; CDR3nt: TGTGCCATCAGTGAGTCGGGACAGACATACGAGCAGTACTTC
abundance: .; v_gene: TRBV7-2; j_gene: TRBJ2-4; d_gene: .; CDR3aa: CASSSRAGDSQYF; CDR3nt: TGTGCCAGCAGCTCTAGGGCAGGCGACAGTCAGTACTTC
abundance: .; v_gene: TRBV2; j_gene: TRBJ2-3; d_gene: TRBD2; CDR3aa: CASSAERGAIDTQYF; CDR3nt: TGTGCCAGCAGTGCCGAGCGGGGGGCGATAGATACGCAGTATTTT
abundance: few; v_gene: TRBV6-5; j_gene: TRBJ1-5; d_gene: .; CDR3aa: CASRRVWGDNQPQHF; CDR3nt: TGTGCCAGCAGACGGGTCTGGGGGGACAATCAGCCCCAGCATTTT
abundance: .; v_gene: TRBV7-2; j_gene: TRBJ2-2; d_gene: TRBD1; CDR3aa: CASSLGGQGSAGELFF; CDR3nt: TGTGCCAGCAGCTTAGGGGGACAGGGTAGCGCCGGGGAGCTGTTTTTT
abundance: once; v_gene: TRBV2; j_gene: TRBJ2-2; d_gene: .; CDR3aa: CASSPGTGELFF; CDR3nt: TGTGCCAGCAGCCCCGGGACCGGGGAGCTGTTTTTT
abundance: .; v_gene: TRBV2; j_gene: TRBJ1-2; d_gene: TRBD1; CDR3aa: CASRGQPFYGYTF; CDR3nt: TGTGCCAGCAGGGGACAGCCTTTCTATGGCTACACCTTC
abundance: .; v_gene: TRBV5-4; j_gene: TRBJ1-2; d_gene: TRBD1; CDR3aa: CASSWGDRAALYGYTF; CDR3nt: TGTGCCAGCAGCTGGGGAGACAGGGCCGCCCTTTATGGCTACACCTTC
abundance: .; v_gene: TRBV29-1; j_gene: TRBJ2-3; d_gene: TRBD1; CDR3aa: CSVEGQGYTDTQYF; CDR3nt: TGCAGCGTTGAAGGACAGGGGTACACAGATACGCAGTATTTT
abundance: .; v_gene: TRBV4-1; j_gene: TRBJ2-6; d_gene: .; CDR3aa: CASSSSGANGLTF; CDR3nt: TGCGCCAGCAGCTCCTCTGGGGCCAACGGCCTGACTTTC
abundance: .; v_gene: TRBV30; j_gene: TRBJ2-3; d_gene: .; CDR3aa: CAWSVTTSTDTQYF; CDR3nt: TGTGCCTGGAGTGTGACGACTAGCACAGATACGCAGTATTTT
abundance: few; v_gene: TRBV6-5; j_gene: TRBJ2-7; d_gene: TRBD1; CDR3aa: CASSTTGTGAYEQYF; CDR3nt: TGTGCCAGCAGTACGACCGGGACAGGGGCCTACGAGCAGTACTTC
abundance: .; v_gene: TRBV15; j_gene: TRBJ1-4; d_gene: .; CDR3aa: CATSRGRGIYEKLFF; CDR3nt: TGTGCCACCAGCAGAGGTCGGGGGATTTATGAAAAACTGTTTTTT
abundance: .; v_gene: TRBV7-9; j_gene: TRBJ1-4; d_gene: .; CDR3aa: CASTLDRSNEKLFF; CDR3nt: TGTGCCAGCACCCTAGACAGGTCCAACGAAAAACTGTTTTTT
abundance: .; v_gene: TRBV4-1; j_gene: TRBJ1-2; d_gene: .; CDR3aa: CASSQEEGGYGYTF; CDR3nt: TGCGCCAGCAGCCAAGAGGAGGGTGGGTATGGCTACACCTTC
abundance: .; v_gene: TRBV4-1; j_gene: TRBJ2-1; d_gene: TRBD2; CDR3aa: CASSYRLAGDREQFF; CDR3nt: TGCGCCAGCAGCTATCGACTAGCGGGGGACCGAGAGCAGTTCTTC
abundance: .; v_gene: TRBV5-4; j_gene: TRBJ2-3; d_gene: .; CDR3aa: CASSFYTDTQYF; CDR3nt: TGTGCCAGCAGCTTTTACACAGATACGCAGTATTTT
abundance: .; v_gene: TRBV6-6; j_gene: TRBJ2-5; d_gene: .; CDR3aa: CASSGAGAQETQYF; CDR3nt: TGTGCCAGCAGTGGAGCGGGCGCCCAAGAGACCCAGTACTTC
abundance: .; v_gene: TRBV7-9; j_gene: TRBJ2-7; d_gene: .; CDR3aa: CASSQGQGGNYEQYF; CDR3nt: TGTGCCAGCAGCCAGGGGCAAGGGGGTAATTACGAGCAGTACTTC
abundance: .; v_gene: TRBV5-1; j_gene: TRBJ2-7; d_gene: .; CDR3aa: CASSTTGITAYEQYF; CDR3nt: TGCGCCAGCAGCACCACAGGGATAACAGCTTACGAGCAGTACTTC
abundance: .; v_gene: TRBV19; j_gene: TRBJ2-2; d_gene: TRBD2; CDR3aa: CASSSPSLSGRAAGELFF; CDR3nt: TGTGCCAGTAGTTCACCCTCCCTTAGCGGGAGGGCCGCCGGGGAGCTGTTTTTT
abundance: few; v_gene: TRBV7-8; j_gene: TRBJ1-6; d_gene: .; CDR3aa: CASSSRTASYNSPLHF; CDR3nt: TGTGCCAGCAGCTCCCGGACAGCCTCCTATAATTCACCCCTCCACTTT
abundance: .; v_gene: TRBV7-9; j_gene: TRBJ2-3; d_gene: .; CDR3aa: CATPGLTGDSTDTQYF; CDR3nt: TGTGCGACTCCTGGTTTAACCGGCGATAGCACAGATACGCAGTATTTT
abundance: .; v_gene: TRBV30; j_gene: TRBJ1-4; d_gene: TRBD1; CDR3aa: CAWGGQGSEKLFF; CDR3nt: TGTGCCTGGGGGGGACAGGGGAGTGAAAAACTGTTTTTT
abundance: .; v_gene: TRBV13; j_gene: TRBJ2-7; d_gene: TRBD2; CDR3aa: CASSGWTSGGATHRPDYEQYF; CDR3nt: TGTGCCAGCAGCGGATGGACTAGCGGGGGGGCCACCCATCGCCCGGACTACGAGCAGTACTTC
abundance: .; v_gene: TRBV27; j_gene: TRBJ1-1; d_gene: TRBD1; CDR3aa: CASSGQVNTEAFF; CDR3nt: TGTGCCAGCAGCGGACAGGTGAACACTGAAGCTTTCTTT
abundance: .; v_gene: TRBV11-2; j_gene: TRBJ2-2; d_gene: .; CDR3aa: CASSLVRASGTGELFF; CDR3nt: TGTGCCAGCAGCTTAGTTCGGGCCTCGGGAACCGGGGAGCTGTTTTTT
abundance: .; v_gene: TRBV6-1; j_gene: TRBJ1-5; d_gene: .; CDR3aa: CASRADIRNQPQHF; CDR3nt: TGTGCCAGCAGGGCGGACATCAGGAATCAGCCCCAGCATTTT
abundance: .; v_gene: TRBV27; j_gene: TRBJ2-5; d_gene: TRBD2; CDR3aa: CASGNGGGKETQYF; CDR3nt: TGTGCCAGCGGTAACGGGGGGGGAAAGGAGACCCAGTACTTC
abundance: .; v_gene: TRBV15; j_gene: TRBJ1-2; d_gene: .; CDR3aa: CATSRDRLLGYGYTF; CDR3nt: TGTGCCACCAGCAGAGACCGACTTTTGGGCTATGGCTACACCTTC
abundance: .; v_gene: TRBV18; j_gene: TRBJ2-2; d_gene: .; CDR3aa: CASSPMTVLNTGELFF; CDR3nt: TGTGCCAGCTCACCCATGACAGTCTTGAACACCGGGGAGCTGTTTTTT
abundance: .; v_gene: TRBV19; j_gene: TRBJ2-1; d_gene: .; CDR3aa: CASSREGQNEQFF; CDR3nt: TGTGCCAGTAGCCGGGAGGGACAGAATGAGCAGTTCTTC
abundance: few; v_gene: TRBV19; j_gene: TRBJ1-1; d_gene: .; CDR3aa: CASTGYTEAFF; CDR3nt: TGTGCCAGTACGGGGTACACTGAAGCTTTCTTT
abundance: .; v_gene: TRBV5-4; j_gene: TRBJ2-7; d_gene: TRBD1; CDR3aa: CASSFTGEYSYEQYF; CDR3nt: TGTGCCAGCAGCTTTACAGGGGAATACTCCTACGAGCAGTACTTC
abundance: .; v_gene: TRBV7-6; j_gene: TRBJ2-3; d_gene: TRBD1; CDR3aa: CASRMGQLRDTDTQYF; CDR3nt: TGTGCCAGCAGGATGGGACAGCTGCGTGACACAGATACGCAGTATTTT
abundance: .; v_gene: TRBV27; j_gene: TRBJ1-1; d_gene: .; CDR3aa: CASSARTVNTEAFF; CDR3nt: TGTGCCAGCAGTGCCCGGACAGTGAACACTGAAGCTTTCTTT
abundance: .; v_gene: TRBV4-1; j_gene: TRBJ1-6; d_gene: .; CDR3aa: CASSQEGGSYNSPLHF; CDR3nt: TGCGCCAGCAGCCAAGAAGGGGGCTCCTATAATTCACCCCTCCACTTT
abundance: .; v_gene: TRBV5-4; j_gene: TRBJ2-5; d_gene: TRBD1; CDR3aa: CASSLQGAETQYF; CDR3nt: TGTGCCAGCAGCCTACAGGGGGCGGAGACCCAGTACTTC
abundance: .; v_gene: TRBV2; j_gene: TRBJ2-1; d_gene: TRBD2; CDR3aa: CASRERGNSYNEQFF; CDR3nt: TGTGCCAGCCGGGAGCGGGGGAACTCCTACAATGAGCAGTTCTTC
abundance: few; v_gene: TRBV6-4; j_gene: TRBJ2-1; d_gene: TRBD2; CDR3aa: CASSEVTSGSGEQFF; CDR3nt: TGTGCCAGCAGTGAAGTGACTAGCGGGAGCGGTGAGCAGTTCTTC
abundance: .; v_gene: TRBV2; j_gene: TRBJ1-2; d_gene: .; CDR3aa: CASSDYIQPYYGYTF; CDR3nt: TGTGCCAGCAGTGATTATATACAGCCCTACTATGGCTACACCTTC
abundance: .; v_gene: TRBV6-5; j_gene: TRBJ2-1; d_gene: TRBD1; CDR3aa: CASSSPTGVTKFF; CDR3nt: TGTGCCAGCAGTTCCCCGACAGGGGTAACGAAGTTCTTC
abundance: few; v_gene: TRBV6-5; j_gene: TRBJ1-2; d_gene: TRBD1; CDR3aa: CASSRTGGYHGYTF; CDR3nt: TGTGCCAGCAGCCGTACAGGGGGCTATCATGGCTACACCTTC
abundance: few; v_gene: TRBV30; j_gene: TRBJ2-5; d_gene: .; CDR3aa: CAWMGQQVKTQYF; CDR3nt: TGTGCCTGGATGGGGCAGCAGGTGAAGACCCAGTACTTC
abundance: .; v_gene: TRBV30; j_gene: TRBJ1-4; d_gene: .; CDR3aa: CAWSGTVKLFF; CDR3nt: TGTGCCTGGAGTGGGACAGTTAAACTGTTTTTT
abundance: .; v_gene: TRBV18; j_gene: TRBJ1-2; d_gene: TRBD1; CDR3aa: CASSLDRDYGYTF; CDR3nt: TGTGCCAGCTCACTAGACAGGGACTATGGCTACACCTTC
abundance: few; v_gene: TRBV5-1; j_gene: TRBJ1-1; d_gene: .; CDR3aa: CASSLRVGARNTEAFF; CDR3nt: TGCGCCAGCAGCTTGCGTGTGGGGGCCAGGAACACTGAAGCTTTCTTT
abundance: .; v_gene: TRBV7-9; j_gene: TRBJ2-7; d_gene: TRBD2; CDR3aa: CASSFPAGGPAYEQYF; CDR3nt: TGTGCCAGCAGCTTTCCTGCGGGAGGGCCGGCCTACGAGCAGTACTTC